A selection of T cell receptor beta chains follows, all from one sample in a study of blood T cell repertoires in COVID-19. The table came from immunoSEQ multiplex PCR; TCRdb's copy has only in-frame clones and leaves some out. Here the sample spans 95,000 to 150,000 clones, over 75% being singletons. Material: peripheral blood. These receptors came from an elderly man with active or convalescent COVID-19. The CDR3 runs from the conserved cysteine through the conserved F or W. A D gene is named only where the DNA matches it firmly. Not all rows give a size; the values are once, few, many and, for expanded clones, a class.

d_gene: .; len: 13; j_gene: TRBJ2-7; v_gene: TRBV27; abundance: .; CDR3nt: TGTGCCAGCAGCGGGGGGCCCAGGTACGAGCAGTACTTC; CDR3aa: CASSGGPRYEQYF
d_gene: TRBD1; len: 15; j_gene: TRBJ1-1; v_gene: TRBV4-1; abundance: .; CDR3nt: TGCGCCAGCAGCCAAAGTCGACAGGGAAACACTGAAGCTTTCTTT; CDR3aa: CASSQSRQGNTEAFF
d_gene: TRBD1; len: 16; j_gene: TRBJ2-5; v_gene: TRBV5-6; abundance: once; CDR3nt: TGTGCCAGCAGCTTGGATGGGACAGGGGGCTGGGAGACCCAGTACTTC; CDR3aa: CASSLDGTGGWETQYF
d_gene: .; len: 12; j_gene: TRBJ2-3; v_gene: TRBV3-1/TRBV3-2; abundance: once; CDR3nt: TGTGCCAGCAGCCCGGACTCCCAGGCGCAGTATTTT; CDR3aa: CASSPDSQAQYF
d_gene: .; len: 11; j_gene: TRBJ2-5; v_gene: TRBV6-1; abundance: once; CDR3nt: TGTGCCAGCAGTCAACGGGAGACCCAGTACTTC; CDR3aa: CASSQRETQYF
d_gene: TRBD1; len: 15; j_gene: TRBJ1-6; v_gene: TRBV2; abundance: once; CDR3nt: TGTGCCAGCAGAGGACAGGGGATTGATAATTCACCCCTCCACTTT; CDR3aa: CASRGQGIDNSPLHF
d_gene: TRBD1; len: 14; j_gene: TRBJ2-2; v_gene: TRBV30; abundance: .; CDR3nt: TGTGCCTGGACAGGGGGCTTGGGCACCGGGGAGCTGTTTTTT; CDR3aa: CAWTGGLGTGELFF
d_gene: .; len: 16; j_gene: TRBJ1-3; v_gene: TRBV6-5; abundance: .; CDR3nt: TGTGCCAGCAGTTACTCGGCCAGTACCTCTGGAAACACCATATATTTT; CDR3aa: CASSYSASTSGNTIYF
d_gene: TRBD2; len: 15; j_gene: TRBJ2-7; v_gene: TRBV2; abundance: .; CDR3nt: TGTGCCAGCAGTGAACGGGGGGGTCCATCCTACGAGCAGTACTTC; CDR3aa: CASSERGGPSYEQYF
d_gene: .; len: 11; j_gene: TRBJ2-7; v_gene: TRBV18; abundance: .; CDR3nt: TGTGCCAGCTCCTCTCGGTACGAGCAGTACTTC; CDR3aa: CASSSRYEQYF
d_gene: .; len: 14; j_gene: TRBJ2-7; v_gene: TRBV3-1/TRBV3-2; abundance: once; CDR3nt: TGTGCCAGCAGCCAAGTTTCAGGGAACTACGAGCAGTACTTC; CDR3aa: CASSQVSGNYEQYF
d_gene: TRBD1; len: 15; j_gene: TRBJ2-7; v_gene: TRBV5-4; abundance: once; CDR3nt: TGTGCCAGCAGCCCGTCGGGACAGGGGTTCTACGAGCAGTACTTC; CDR3aa: CASSPSGQGFYEQYF
d_gene: .; len: 16; j_gene: TRBJ2-1; v_gene: TRBV9; abundance: .; CDR3nt: TGTGCCAGCAGCGTTGGTAGCCAAGGTCCCTACAATGAGCAGTTCTTC; CDR3aa: CASSVGSQGPYNEQFF
d_gene: .; len: 16; j_gene: TRBJ2-1; v_gene: TRBV11-3; abundance: .; CDR3nt: TGTGCCAGCAGCTTAGGGGGGCAGAACTCCTACAATGAGCAGTTCTTC; CDR3aa: CASSLGGQNSYNEQFF
d_gene: .; len: 13; j_gene: TRBJ1-5; v_gene: TRBV6-5; abundance: .; CDR3nt: TGTGCCAGCAGTTCGGCAGGGAATCAGCCCCAGCATTTT; CDR3aa: CASSSAGNQPQHF
d_gene: TRBD1; len: 12; j_gene: TRBJ1-1; v_gene: TRBV29-1; abundance: .; CDR3nt: TGCAGCGTTGACGGACAGGGCGCTGAAGCTTTCTTT; CDR3aa: CSVDGQGAEAFF
d_gene: TRBD2; len: 15; j_gene: TRBJ2-1; v_gene: TRBV6-5; abundance: .; CDR3nt: TGTGCCAGCAAACTGACTAGCGGGAGGTTCGATGAGCAGTTCTTC; CDR3aa: CASKLTSGRFDEQFF
d_gene: TRBD1; len: 16; j_gene: TRBJ1-6; v_gene: TRBV7-2; abundance: .; CDR3nt: TGTGCCAGCAGCCAAACCGGGGACAGGGGTAATTCACCCCTCCACTTT; CDR3aa: CASSQTGDRGNSPLHF
d_gene: .; len: 11; j_gene: TRBJ2-7; v_gene: TRBV29-1; abundance: .; CDR3nt: TGCAGCGTGAGGGGGGGACGAGAGCAGTACTTC; CDR3aa: CSVRGGREQYF
d_gene: .; len: 11; j_gene: TRBJ1-2; v_gene: TRBV29-1; abundance: .; CDR3nt: TGCAGCGTTGGCAGGGTTAGTAGCTACACCTTC; CDR3aa: CSVGRVSSYTF
d_gene: .; len: 13; j_gene: TRBJ1-2; v_gene: TRBV29-1; abundance: .; CDR3nt: TGCAGCGTTTTGGGCAGGGGTGGCTATGGCTACACCTTC; CDR3aa: CSVLGRGGYGYTF
d_gene: TRBD2; len: 15; j_gene: TRBJ2-1; v_gene: TRBV3-1/TRBV3-2; abundance: .; CDR3nt: TGTGCCAGCAGTTACCTAGCGGGGGGCGGTCATGAGCAGTTCTTC; CDR3aa: CASSYLAGGGHEQFF
d_gene: .; len: 14; j_gene: TRBJ1-5; v_gene: TRBV7-2; abundance: .; CDR3nt: TGTGCCAGCAGCTTAGCCTATAGCAATCAGCCCCAGCATTTT; CDR3aa: CASSLAYSNQPQHF
d_gene: TRBD1; len: 17; j_gene: TRBJ1-2; v_gene: TRBV6-1; abundance: .; CDR3nt: TGTGCCAGCAGTGAAGCACTCGGATCGACAGGGAACTATGGCTACACCTTC; CDR3aa: CASSEALGSTGNYGYTF
d_gene: TRBD2; len: 15; j_gene: TRBJ2-5; v_gene: TRBV5-1; abundance: .; CDR3nt: TGCGCCAGCAGCCGAGGGACTAGCGGGAGAGAGACCCAGTACTTC; CDR3aa: CASSRGTSGRETQYF
d_gene: TRBD1; len: 16; j_gene: TRBJ1-5; v_gene: TRBV28; abundance: .; CDR3nt: TGTGCCAGCAGCTCGCCTGGACAGGGCAACAATCAGCCCCAGCATTTT; CDR3aa: CASSSPGQGNNQPQHF
d_gene: TRBD1; len: 16; j_gene: TRBJ1-4; v_gene: TRBV5-1; abundance: .; CDR3nt: TGCGCCAGCAGCCGCCGACAGGGGTCGTCCGATGAAAAACTGTTTTTT; CDR3aa: CASSRRQGSSDEKLFF
d_gene: .; len: 13; j_gene: TRBJ1-5; v_gene: TRBV7-2; abundance: few; CDR3nt: TGTGCCAGCAGCGAAGAGGCGAATCAGCCCCAGCATTTT; CDR3aa: CASSEEANQPQHF
d_gene: TRBD2; len: 14; j_gene: TRBJ2-5; v_gene: TRBV5-1; abundance: .; CDR3nt: TGCGCCAGCAGCTTGGGCGGGGGGATAGAGACCCAGTACTTC; CDR3aa: CASSLGGGIETQYF
d_gene: .; len: 12; j_gene: TRBJ1-2; v_gene: TRBV30; abundance: .; CDR3nt: TGTGCCTGGAGCCTGACAGGCTATGGCTACACCTTC; CDR3aa: CAWSLTGYGYTF
d_gene: TRBD2; len: 14; j_gene: TRBJ2-3; v_gene: TRBV5-1; abundance: .; CDR3nt: TGCGCCAGCAGCTTGGACGGGGGGGCAGATACGCAGTATTTT; CDR3aa: CASSLDGGADTQYF
d_gene: TRBD1; len: 16; j_gene: TRBJ1-6; v_gene: TRBV5-8; abundance: .; CDR3nt: TGTGCCAGCAGCTTGGATAGACAGGGGACGGGTTCACCCCTCCACTTT; CDR3aa: CASSLDRQGTGSPLHF
d_gene: .; len: 13; j_gene: TRBJ2-7; v_gene: TRBV19; abundance: .; CDR3nt: TGTGCCAGTAGTACGTCCGGGAACTACGAGCAGTACTTC; CDR3aa: CASSTSGNYEQYF
d_gene: .; len: 15; j_gene: TRBJ1-3; v_gene: TRBV30; abundance: .; CDR3nt: TGTGCCTGGAGCATGACCGGGATCTCTGGAAACACCATATATTTT; CDR3aa: CAWSMTGISGNTIYF
d_gene: .; len: 17; j_gene: TRBJ1-2; v_gene: TRBV3-1/TRBV3-2; abundance: .; CDR3nt: TGTGCCAGCAGCCAAGAAGTTATTCTTCAGGTGAACTATGGCTACACCTTC; CDR3aa: CASSQEVILQVNYGYTF
d_gene: TRBD1; len: 15; j_gene: TRBJ2-1; v_gene: TRBV18; abundance: .; CDR3nt: TGTGCCAGCTCACCGGGACAGGGGTTCTACAATGAGCAGTTCTTC; CDR3aa: CASSPGQGFYNEQFF
d_gene: TRBD1; len: 13; j_gene: TRBJ2-1; v_gene: TRBV7-2; abundance: .; CDR3nt: TGTGCCAGTGGACAGGGTTTCATCAATGAGCAGTTCTTC; CDR3aa: CASGQGFINEQFF
d_gene: TRBD1; len: 14; j_gene: TRBJ2-7; v_gene: TRBV27; abundance: .; CDR3nt: TGTGCCAGCAGTCCCGGGACAGGGATCTACGAGCAGTACTTC; CDR3aa: CASSPGTGIYEQYF
d_gene: .; len: 13; j_gene: TRBJ2-7; v_gene: TRBV3-1/TRBV3-2; abundance: .; CDR3nt: TGTGCCAGCTCCTGGGGGAGGTATCACGAGCAGTACTTC; CDR3aa: CASSWGRYHEQYF
d_gene: TRBD1; len: 13; j_gene: TRBJ1-1; v_gene: TRBV7-9; abundance: once; CDR3nt: TGTGCCAGCAGCTTTACAGGGGGCACTGAAGCTTTCTTT; CDR3aa: CASSFTGGTEAFF
d_gene: TRBD2; len: 13; j_gene: TRBJ2-3; v_gene: TRBV29-1; abundance: .; CDR3nt: TGCAGCGGCACTAGCGGGGGGACTAATACGCAGTATTTT; CDR3aa: CSGTSGGTNTQYF